One and the same sample provided the 18 T cell receptor beta chains below, sequenced in a study of control samples from healthy donors and cancer patients. Sequencing was performed with immunoSEQ multiplex PCR; in TCRdb, only in-frame clones are kept and a portion is missing. Of under 80,000 clones in the sample, approximately 93% were seen once. The sequenced sample was PBMCs. The receptors here all came from a woman aged 40-49 years with lung cancer.

The V call is TRBV6-5, the J call TRBJ1-1, with a weak D call TRBD1 (5 bases). The CDR3 has 15 residues. Germline V lookup: CDR1 MNHEY, CDR2 SVGAGI. The V end lost 6 bases, the J end lost 2 bases, and 16 bases lay between the germline ends. As DNA, the CDR3 is TGTGCCAGCAGCTTGGGACGGAGGATTAACACTGAAGCTTTCTTT. As protein: CASSLGRRINTEAFF.

The chain joins TRBV3-1 (or the pseudogene TRBV3-2) to TRBJ2-3, with D perhaps TRBD1 or TRBD2 (5 bases each). Between the trimmed V and J ends, which lost 4 bases and 6 bases, there was a span of 17 bases. The CDR3 is 15 amino acids. Germline CDR1 is LGHDT and CDR2 is YNNKEL (reference sequence). This CDR3 reads CASSPGTGGTDTQYF. Written as DNA, the CDR3 is TGTGCCAGCAGCCCGGGGACGGGCGGTACGGATACGCAGTATTTT.

The chain combines TRBV7-9 with TRBJ2-2, with TRBD1 as a possible D gene (5 bases). Trimming stripped 1 base from V and 1 base from J, with 10 bases between. From germline, CDR1 is SEHNR and CDR2 FQNEAQ (reference sequence). This CDR3 spans 16 amino acids. This chain's CDR3 is CASSLEGRENTGELFF. The CDR3 bases are TGTGCCAGCAGCTTAGAGGGCAGGGAGAACACCGGGGAGCTGTTTTTT.

The J gene is TRBJ1-1, the V gene TRBV2; weak D call: TRBD1 (5 bases). This CDR3 is built from 14 residues. Trimming left V 7 bases short and J 8 bases short, with 20 bases between. Germline V CDR1 and CDR2: SNHLY, FYNNEI. In DNA, the CDR3 is TGTGCCAGCATAGTGGAAGGGGCTCTCACGGAAGCTTTCTTT. Translating it yields CASIVEGALTEAFF.

The J gene is TRBJ1-5, the V gene TRBV5-5, with 7 bases matching TRBD1. CDR1 SGHKS and CDR2 YYEKEE come from the germline V gene (reference sequence). This CDR3 comprises 15 residues. With V trimmed by 3 bases and J by 6 bases, 9 bases remained unmatched. The DNA of the CDR3 is TGTGCCAGCAGCTCCACGGACAGGCGTCGTCAGCCCCAGCATTTT. As protein: CASSSTDRRRQPQHF.

The chain carries TRBV20-1 and TRBJ2-2; D is uncertain. The CDR3 runs to 10 residues. Trimming shortened V by 5 bases and J by 7 bases, and 5 bases separated the two germline ends. The germline CDR1 and CDR2 sequences are DFQATT and SNEGSKA (reference sequence). CDR3 in DNA: TGCAGTGCTGATGGCGGGGAGCTGTTTTTT. This translates into CSADGGELFF.

The chain carries TRBV28 and TRBJ1-2; D might be TRBD1 (5 bases). The CDR3 runs to 14 residues. Trimming removed 8 bases at V and 4 bases at J, with 17 bases between. Germline V CDR1 and CDR2: MDHEN, SYDVKM. DNA of the CDR3: TGTGCCAGCGAGTTTAGCGGGGGGTCCTATGGCTACACCTTC. This gives the protein CASEFSGGSYGYTF.

This CDR3 reads CASSLGLNTEAFF. The CDR3 nucleotides are TGTGCCAGCAGCTTAGGGCTGAACACTGAAGCTTTCTTT. V usage is TRBV5-6 and J usage is TRBJ1-1; D unclear. Germline loops: CDR1 SGHDT, CDR2 YYEEEE. V was clipped by 2 bases and J by 0 bases, with 5 bases between them. This CDR3 has 13 amino acids.

This chain connects TRBV15 to TRBJ1-2, with TRBD1 matching over 8 bases. V was pared by 3 bases and J by 3 bases, with 9 bases of the junction left unmatched. Germline assignment: CDR1 LNHNV and CDR2 YYDKDF (reference sequence). The CDR3 length is 16 residues. The CDR3 here is CATSSSRGLSDYGYTF. The CDR3 DNA reads TGTGCCACCAGCAGTTCCAGGGGGCTTTCAGACTATGGCTACACCTTC.

The rearrangement links TRBV3-1 (or the pseudogene TRBV3-2) to TRBJ1-2; no clear D gene. Trimming removed 4 bases from V and 5 bases from J, with 17 bases in between. This CDR3 region has 15 residues. Per germline, CDR1 LGHDT and CDR2 YNNKEL (reference sequence). CDR3: CASSPPEREAYGYTF. The DNA of the CDR3 is TGTGCCAGCAGCCCCCCCGAGAGGGAGGCGTATGGCTACACCTTC.

The rearrangement links TRBV7-9 to TRBJ1-5; 7 nucleotides match TRBD1. CDR3 length: 14 residues. CDR1 is SEHNR, CDR2 FQNEAQ, per germline (reference sequence). The junction had 10 bases not matched to a gene; V was cut back by 5 bases and J by 9 bases. The CDR3 region has the DNA TGTGCCAGCAGCCCTGACAGGGAGATAGGGCCCCAGCATTTT. Its translation is CASSPDREIGPQHF.

The chain joins TRBV7-6 to TRBJ2-1; 15 nucleotides agree with TRBD2. V trimming: 5 bases; J trimming: 7 bases; junction bases outside the gene matches: 6. There are 16 residues in the CDR3. Germline assignment: CDR1 SGHVS and CDR2 FNYEAQ. As DNA, the CDR3 is TGTGCCAGCAGCCTCGGGACTAGCGGGGGGTATAATGAGCAGTTCTTC. Translation gives CASSLGTSGGYNEQFF.

The chain combines TRBV2 with TRBJ1-2; 10 bases align to TRBD1. CDR1 SNHLY and CDR2 FYNNEI come from the germline V gene. This CDR3 is built from 16 residues. V was pared by 6 bases and J by 6 bases, with 13 bases of the junction left unmatched. The CDR3 bases are TGTGCCAGCAGAAGACCTATTGGACAGGGGGATGATGGCTACACCTTC. Translating gives CASRRPIGQGDDGYTF.

The gene calls are TRBV9 and TRBJ1-2, with 10 bases aligning to TRBD1. Trimming cost V 3 bases and J 8 bases; bases outside gene matches: 10. The CDR3 totals 15 residues. Germline CDR1 SGDLS, CDR2 YYNGEE. The CDR3 reads CASSALATGGGGYTF. The CDR3 nucleotides read TGTGCCAGCAGCGCTCTCGCGACAGGGGGCGGAGGCTACACCTTC.

This sequence joins TRBV21-1 and TRBJ1-6; whether TRBD1, the table's D call, matches the DNA was not checked. TRBV21-1 corresponds to a pseudogene. This CDR3 region has 15 residues. CDR3 DNA: TGTGCCAGCAGCAAAAGCGACAGGGGCGGTTCACCCCTCCACTTT. As protein: CASSKSDRGGSPLHF.

The chain carries TRBV19 and TRBJ2-2; D is perhaps TRBD1 or TRBD2 (6 bases each). Trimming left V 3 bases short and J 4 bases short, with 15 bases between. Looked up from germline, CDR1 is LNHDA and CDR2 is SQIVND (reference sequence). The CDR3 has 16 residues. The CDR3 sequence is CASSIGGGPVTGELFF. CDR3 coding DNA: TGTGCCAGTAGTATCGGAGGGGGGCCGGTCACCGGGGAGCTGTTTTTT.

This clone was found once. The chain joins TRBV6-4 to TRBJ1-2; D is undetermined. CDR1 and CDR2 (germline): MRHNA, SNTAGT. V shed 1 base and J shed 8 bases, with 11 bases lying between them. This CDR3 comprises 13 residues. CDR3 DNA: TGTGCCAGCAGTGACTATCTCGGGAGCGGCTACACCTTC. Translation gives CASSDYLGSGYTF.

The chain combines TRBV14 with TRBJ1-2, with D possibly being TRBD1 (6 bases). The V end was cut by 6 bases, the J end by 6 bases, with 14 bases between. CDR3 length equals 13 residues. CDR1 is SGHDN, CDR2 FVKESK, per germline. In DNA form, the CDR3 reads TGTGCCAGCAGTCGAGATTACAGGGATGGCTACACCTTC. Translation: CASSRDYRDGYTF.